A single sample is the source of the 11 T cell receptor beta chains below, sequenced in a study of blood T cell repertoires in COVID-19. Assay: immunoSEQ multiplex PCR; the TCRdb copy retains only in-frame clones and omits some. The sample has about 240,000 clones, 75% to 85% seen once. Sequencing input: peripheral blood. Receptors were obtained from a middle-aged man with COVID-19, enrolled during active disease.

The V and J genes are TRBV11-2 and TRBJ2-7; 8 nucleotides match TRBD1. Germline V gene data show CDR1 as SGHAT and CDR2 as FQNNGV. The J segment lost 2 bases and the V segment lost 2 bases, leaving 8 bases of the junction unmatched. This CDR3 is 16 amino acids long. The DNA for the CDR3 is TGTGCCAGCAGCTTATATAGGGGGACAGGTGCCTACGAGCAGTACTTC. Encoded protein: CASSLYRGTGAYEQYF.

This chain uses TRBV2 with TRBJ2-7; 8 bases line up with TRBD1. The CDR3 runs 12 residues. Germline CDR1 SNHLY, CDR2 FYNNEI. Losses at the gene ends were 6 bases for V and 6 bases for J; bases not matched to a gene: 4. CDR3 nucleotides: TGTGCCAGCAGATTTACAGGGGGCGAGCAGTACTTC. This translates into CASRFTGGEQYF.

This chain links TRBV18 with TRBJ2-1; D is perhaps TRBD2 (7 bases). There are 15 residues in the CDR3. Germline V CDR1 and CDR2: KGHSH, LQKENI. V was pared by 1 base and J by 7 bases, with 14 bases between. The CDR3 coding sequence is TGTGCCAGCTCACCACGGGAGGGGGGGAGAAATGAGCAGTTCTTC. The encoded protein is CASSPREGGRNEQFF.

J is TRBJ2-2 and V is TRBV13; TRBD1 is a possible D gene (6 bases). The V gene's germline CDR1 is PRHDT and CDR2 FYEKMQ (reference sequence). V was cut by 0 bases and J by 7 bases, with 15 bases left in between. This CDR3 has 16 amino acids. CDR3 in amino acids: CASSLGGAGRIGELFF. DNA of the CDR3: TGTGCCAGCAGCTTAGGGGGGGCCGGTCGTATCGGGGAGCTGTTTTTT.

The count of this clone is one. The chain couples TRBV6-5 to TRBJ1-2, with 9 nucleotides matching TRBD1. Germline assignment: CDR1 MNHEY and CDR2 SVGAGI. Trimming took 6 bases from V and 5 from J; bases not matched to a gene: 4. The CDR3 is 13 amino acids. CDR3 coding DNA: TGTGCCAGCAGCTCCGACAGGGGGTATGGCTACACCTTC. Its protein is CASSSDRGYGYTF.

The chain has TRBV11-2 and TRBJ1-2; D call uncertain. Trimming removed 5 bases at V and 1 base at J, with 14 bases between. This CDR3 has 15 amino acids. The germline CDR1 and CDR2 sequences are SGHAT and FQNNGV. The CDR3 is CASSATPTRNYGYTF. In DNA form, the CDR3 reads TGTGCCAGCAGCGCCACCCCTACTCGTAACTATGGCTACACCTTC. Full variable domain (remainder filled in from reference TRBV11-2 and TRBJ1-2): EAGVAQSPRYKIIEKRQSVAFWCNPISGHATLYWYQQILGQGPKLLIQFQNNGVVDDSQLPKDRFSAERLKGVDSTLKIQPAKLEDSAVYLCASSATPTRNYGYTFGSGTRLTVV.

V usage is TRBV23-1 and J usage is TRBJ1-2; 8 bases agree with TRBD1. TRBV23-1 is an ORF, with its function uncertain. V trimming: 8 bases; J trimming: 3 bases; junction bases outside the gene matches: 8. CDR3 length: 14 amino acids. CDR3 sequence reads: CASEGDRSDYGYTF. CDR3 nucleotide sequence: TGCGCCAGCGAGGGGGACAGGTCTGACTATGGCTACACCTTC.

This chain links TRBV27 with TRBJ1-2; D possibly corresponds to TRBD1 (5 bases). Between the trimmed V and J ends, which lost 8 bases and 0 bases, there was a span of 10 bases. The CDR3 is 13 residues long. Looked up from germline, CDR1 is MNHEY and CDR2 is SMNVEV (reference sequence). CDR3 region: CASATAPNYGYTF. The DNA for the CDR3 is TGTGCCAGCGCGACAGCCCCTAACTATGGCTACACCTTC.

J is TRBJ1-1 and V is TRBV27; 9 bases align to TRBD1. V gave up 6 bases and J gave up 1 base; unmatched junction bases: 3. The CDR3 is made up of 14 amino acids. Germline V gene sequence: CDR1 MNHEY, CDR2 SMNVEV (reference sequence). Here the CDR3 DNA reads TGTGCCAGCAGGGGACAGGGCTGGAACACTGAAGCTTTCTTT. Amino acid sequence: CASRGQGWNTEAFF.

The chain is built from TRBV9 and TRBJ2-5; tentative D call: TRBD2 (6 bases). The V gene lost 3 bases and the J gene lost 5 bases, with 14 bases spanning the gap. The CDR3 has 14 residues. Germline V lookup: CDR1 SGDLS, CDR2 YYNGEE. The CDR3 DNA reads as TGTGCCAGCAGCGCCGGCGGGGCACGGGAGACCCAGTACTTC. Its protein is CASSAGGARETQYF.

This chain uses TRBV4-1 with TRBJ1-6; 10 bases agree with TRBD1. V was clipped by 2 bases and J by 5 bases; unmatched bases: 3. The CDR3 is 16 residues long. Per the germline V gene, CDR1 is MGHRA and CDR2 is YSYEKL. CDR3 DNA sequence: TGCGCCAGCAGCCAATCGGGACAGGGGCATAATTCACCCCTCCACTTT. Its translation is CASSQSGQGHNSPLHF.